Each of the 23 T cell receptor beta chains below was sequenced from the same sample in a study of cytotoxic CD8 clonotypes in ibrutinib-treated CLL. Sequencing used immunoSEQ multiplex PCR; TCRdb keeps in-frame clones, though not all of them. The sample carries 200,000 to 250,000 clones, 60% to 75% recorded once. The sample consisted of PBMCs, taken after 24 months of ibrutinib treatment. The receptors come from a human donor with chronic lymphocytic leukemia.

V and J are TRBV11-1 and TRBJ1-2; possible D gene TRBD1, 6 bases. Germline V lookup: CDR1 SGHAT, CDR2 FQDESV (reference sequence). The CDR3 length is 14 residues. Trimming cost V 5 bases and J 0 bases, with 10 bases left between them. The CDR3 is CASSTQGANYGYTF. CDR3 nucleotides: TGTGCCAGCAGCACACAGGGAGCTAACTATGGCTACACCTTC.

This clone was seen more than once but under ten times. The V and J genes are TRBV16 and TRBJ1-5, with 8 nucleotides matching TRBD1. Germline V gene data show CDR1 as KGHSY and CDR2 as FQNENV. CDR3 length: 13 amino acids. After removal of 2 bases from V and 10 bases from J, the junction contained 4 bases not matched to a gene. CDR3 protein: CASSQGTGRPQHF. The CDR3 DNA reads as TGTGCCAGCAGCCAAGGGACAGGAAGACCCCAGCATTTT.

The gene calls are TRBV7-2 and TRBJ2-7, with 9 nucleotides matching TRBD2. CDR3 length: 16 residues. From germline, CDR1 is SGHTA and CDR2 FQGNSA. Losses at the gene ends were 3 bases for V and 2 bases for J; bases not matched to a gene: 8. Here the CDR3 DNA reads TGTGCCAGCAGCTTTGTCCTTCGCGGGAGGGCCTACGAGCAGTACTTC. Protein sequence: CASSFVLRGRAYEQYF.

The rearrangement uses TRBV2 and TRBJ2-2; D ambiguous. The CDR3 has 10 amino acids. Trimming shortened V by 6 bases and J by 7 bases, and 3 bases separated the two germline ends. In germline, CDR1 is SNHLY, CDR2 FYNNEI. In DNA, the CDR3 is TGTGCCAGCAGGCACGGGGAGCTGTTTTTT. The encoded protein is CASRHGELFF.

The V gene is TRBV7-2, the J gene TRBJ1-2, with unresolved D. The CDR3 sequence is 13 residues long. CDR1 is SGHTA, CDR2 FQGNSA, per germline. With 3 bases removed from V and 5 bases from J, the gap between germline ends came to 10 bases. The CDR3: CASSLDPQYGYTF. For the CDR3, the DNA is TGTGCCAGCAGCTTGGACCCCCAGTATGGCTACACCTTC.

The CDR3 bases are TGTGCCTGGAGATATGACAGGGGCGGCGAAGCTTTCTTT. Its translation is CAWRYDRGGEAFF. V is TRBV30 and J is TRBJ1-1, with TRBD1 matching over 8 bases. Unmatched junction bases numbered 8, after V lost 3 bases and J lost 8 bases. There are 13 residues in the CDR3. Looked up from germline, CDR1 is GTSNPN and CDR2 is SVGIG (reference sequence).

The chain uses TRBV29-1 and TRBJ1-4; 7 bases map to TRBD1. Trimming cost V 7 bases and J 5 bases; bases outside gene matches: 7. The CDR3 loop spans 13 amino acids. Germline V gives CDR1 SQVTM, CDR2 ANQGSEA. The CDR3 spells CSATDRLNEKLFF. The CDR3, as DNA: TGCAGCGCTACGGACAGGTTGAATGAAAAACTGTTTTTT.

V gene TRBV6-6 combines with J gene TRBJ2-1, with D possibly called TRBD1 or TRBD2 (5 bases each). The CDR3 is 13 amino acids. Between the trimmed V and J ends, which lost 2 bases and 10 bases, there was a span of 12 bases. Germline values: CDR1 MNHNY, CDR2 SVGAGI (reference sequence). In DNA, the CDR3 is TGTGCCAGCAGTTACACGTGGGGCGGGGAGCAGTTCTTC. Amino acids: CASSYTWGGEQFF.

The chain employs TRBV11-3 and TRBJ2-5; D is possibly TRBD1 (5 bases). The germline V gene encodes CDR1 SGHNT and CDR2 YENEEA. V dropped 5 bases and J dropped 5 bases, with 15 bases sitting between them. The CDR3 sequence is 14 residues long. CDR3 coding DNA: TGTGCCAGCAGCGCGACAGAAACGCACGAGACCCAGTACTTC. Amino acids: CASSATETHETQYF.

This chain uses TRBV19 with TRBJ2-7; 9 nucleotides line up with TRBD1. CDR1 is LNHDA and CDR2 is SQIVND in the germline V gene (reference sequence). With V trimmed by 5 bases and J by 6 bases, 11 bases remained unmatched. The CDR3 consists of 15 residues. CDR3: CASSGRDRAAVEQYF. The CDR3 DNA sequence: TGTGCCAGTAGTGGACGGGACAGGGCGGCAGTCGAGCAGTACTTC.

This clone occurred a few times. The J gene is TRBJ2-2, the V gene TRBV5-1; 8 nucleotides match TRBD1. V lost 6 bases, J lost 3 bases, and 7 bases stayed unmatched. Germline CDR1 reads SGHRS; CDR2 reads YFSETQ. This CDR3 comprises 15 residues. This CDR3 is CASTPDRAYTGELFF. The CDR3 DNA is TGCGCCAGCACCCCGGACAGGGCGTACACCGGGGAGCTGTTTTTT.

The rearrangement uses TRBV4-1 and TRBJ1-2, with a possible D match to TRBD1 (5 bases). There are 16 residues in the CDR3. Per germline, CDR1 MGHRA and CDR2 YSYEKL. Between the trimmed V and J ends, which lost 3 bases and 0 bases, there was a span of 14 bases. As DNA, the CDR3 is TGCGCCAGCAGCCACCCTGGGGACGGACCTAACTATGGCTACACCTTC. Translating gives CASSHPGDGPNYGYTF.

The V call is TRBV4-3, the J call TRBJ2-7; D is uncertain. CDR3 length equals 14 residues. Trimming removed 4 bases from V and 4 bases from J, with 14 bases in between. The germline V gene has CDR1 LGHNA and CDR2 YSLEER. The CDR3 reads CASSPLGSRYEQYF. Here the CDR3 DNA reads TGCGCCAGCAGCCCCCTGGGCTCCCGATACGAGCAGTACTTC.

V is TRBV5-8 and J is TRBJ1-6; 8 positions agree with TRBD1. This CDR3 contains 13 residues. With V trimmed by 2 bases and J by 14 bases, 6 bases remained unmatched. Looked up from germline, CDR1 is SGHTS and CDR2 is YDEGEE. CDR3 DNA: TGTGCCAGCAGCTTAGGACAGGGAAGAGCCCTCCACTTT. This sequence encodes CASSLGQGRALHF. The variable domain in full, with the rest retrieved from reference TRBV5-8 and TRBJ1-6, is EAGVTQSPTHLIKTRGQQATLRCSPISGHTSVYWYQQALGLGLQFLLWYDEGEERNRGNFPPRFSGRQFPNYSSELNVNALELEDSALYLCASSLGQGRALHFGNGTRLTVT.

On this clone: An end of the junction does not agree with germline; a read error may underlie this. The chain is built from TRBV27 and TRBJ1-2; TRBD1 might be the D (5 bases). This CDR3 is built from 13 residues. Per germline, CDR1 MNHEY and CDR2 SMNVEV (reference sequence). CDR3 protein: CASSFQGNNGYTF. For the CDR3, the DNA is TGTGCCAGCAGTTTCCAGGGTAACAATGGCTACACCTTC.

This chain uses TRBV30 with TRBJ1-5; unclear D gene. Germline assignment: CDR1 GTSNPN and CDR2 SVGIG (reference sequence). The germline V and J ends were trimmed by 3 bases and 0 bases, with 9 bases remaining between them. The CDR3 length is 14 residues. Here the CDR3 reads CAWSGLDSNQPQHF. The CDR3 DNA sequence: TGTGCCTGGAGCGGACTCGATAGCAATCAGCCCCAGCATTTT. The complete variable domain, with remaining parts taken from reference TRBV30 and TRBJ1-5, reads SQTIHQWPATLVQPVGSPLSLECTVEGTSNPNLYWYRQAAGRGLQLLFYSVGIGQISSEVPQNLSASRPQDRQFILSSKKLLLSDSGFYLCAWSGLDSNQPQHFGDGTRLSIL.

This clone was observed a single time. The rearrangement uses TRBV5-1 and TRBJ2-5, with 11 positions matching TRBD1. The CDR3 is made up of 16 amino acids. Germline V gene lookup returns CDR1 SGHRS and CDR2 YFSETQ. V lost 0 bases and J lost 5; bases outside the gene matches: 6. CDR3 region: CASSLAGQGVVETQYF. The DNA for the CDR3 is TGCGCCAGCAGCTTGGCGGGACAGGGGGTAGTGGAGACCCAGTACTTC. The whole variable domain, filled in from reference TRBV5-1 and TRBJ2-5, reads KAGVTQTPRYLIKTRGQQVTLSCSPISGHRSVSWYQQTPGQGLQFLFEYFSETQRNKGNFPGRFSGRQFSNSRSEMNVSTLELGDSALYLCASSLAGQGVVETQYFGPGTRLLVL.

The CDR3, as DNA: TGTGCCAGCGGTTCCTACGAGCAGTACTTC. This codes for CASGSYEQYF. This chain uses TRBV25-1 with TRBJ2-7; D gene unclear. Looked up from germline, CDR1 is MGHDK and CDR2 is SYGVNS. This CDR3 contains 10 residues. Trimming left V 8 bases short and J 1 base short, with 3 bases between.

This clone was counted a few times. CDR3 loop: CASSATGYYGYTF. CDR3 nucleotides: TGTGCCAGCAGTGCTACAGGTTACTATGGCTACACCTTC. The V call is TRBV6-5, the J call TRBJ1-2, with TRBD1 as a possible D gene (5 bases). The CDR3 has 13 residues. From germline, CDR1 is MNHEY and CDR2 SVGAGI. Trimming took off 5 bases at V and 3 bases at J, with 10 bases between the two ends.

This rearrangement joins TRBV6-6 to TRBJ2-1; 9 bases align to TRBD1. The trim removed 0 bases at V and 3 bases at J, leaving 3 bases unmatched. CDR1 and CDR2 from the germline V gene are MNHNY and SVGAGI (reference sequence). The CDR3 sequence is 16 residues long. In DNA, the CDR3 is TGTGCCAGCAGTTACTCCGGACAGGGGCTCTACAATGAGCAGTTCTTC. Protein product: CASSYSGQGLYNEQFF.

The chain recombines TRBV7-9 with TRBJ2-5; D is uncertain. The CDR3 consists of 15 residues. The germline V gene has CDR1 SEHNR and CDR2 FQNEAQ (reference sequence). V lost 1 base and J lost 4, with 13 bases in between. The CDR3 sequence: CASSLGVSPTETQYF. CDR3 in DNA: TGTGCCAGCAGCTTAGGGGTCTCACCGACAGAGACCCAGTACTTC.

Written as DNA, the CDR3 is TGCAGCGTTGAAGGTGGTGTGGAGCTCACTGAAGCTTTCTTT. Its translation: CSVEGGVELTEAFF. The chain combines TRBV29-1 with TRBJ1-1; D gene unclear. Looked up from germline, CDR1 is SQVTM and CDR2 is ANQGSEA. The V end was cut by 1 base, the J end by 4 bases, with 13 bases between. The CDR3 length is 14 residues.

This clone has a handful of counts. The gene calls are TRBV6-5 and TRBJ1-2; D remains unclear. This CDR3 contains 16 residues. Germline-derived CDR1 and CDR2 are MNHEY and SVGAGI. V lost 0 bases to trimming and J lost 4 bases, with 15 bases between them. Here the CDR3 reads CASSYSMRSWGYGYTF. DNA of the CDR3: TGTGCCAGCAGTTACTCTATGCGCTCTTGGGGCTATGGCTACACCTTC.